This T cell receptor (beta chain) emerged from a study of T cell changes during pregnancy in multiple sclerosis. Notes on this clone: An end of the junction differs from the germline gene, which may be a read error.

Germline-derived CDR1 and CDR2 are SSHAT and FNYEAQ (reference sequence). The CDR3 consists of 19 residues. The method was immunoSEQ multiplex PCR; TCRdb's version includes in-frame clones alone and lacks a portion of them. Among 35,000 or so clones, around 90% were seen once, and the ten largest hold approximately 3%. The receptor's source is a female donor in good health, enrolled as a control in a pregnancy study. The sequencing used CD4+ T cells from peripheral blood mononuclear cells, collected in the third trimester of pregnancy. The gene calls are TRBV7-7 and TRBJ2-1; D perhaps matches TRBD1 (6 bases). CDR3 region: CASSDIQGTGIISYNEQFF. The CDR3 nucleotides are TGTGCTAGCAGCGACATACAGGGAACGGGGATCATATCCTACAATGAGCAGTTCTTC. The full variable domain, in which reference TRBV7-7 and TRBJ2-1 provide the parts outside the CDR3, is GAGVSQSPRYKVTKRGQDVTLRCDPISSHATLYWYQQALGQGPEFLTYFNYEAQPDKSGLPSDRFSAERPEGSISTLTIQRTEQRDSAMYRCASSDIQGTGIISYNEQFFGPGTRLTVL.